This T cell receptor beta chain was captured by sequencing in a study of blood T cell repertoires in COVID-19. As originally analysed: Estimated nucleated cell counts came from reference gene primer amplification. This table comes from immunoSEQ multiplex PCR, and its TCRdb copy is limited to in-frame clones, with some not included. Clonal size and the V and J genes are those of that table, whereas D and trimming came from the DNA. The sample lists around 220,000 clones; about 85% were seen once. In terms of age and location, participants ranged from roughly 18 to 90 years and lived in 24 US areas. Cohorts were assigned according to the clinical history that participants reported. The CDR3 is made up of 15 amino acids. V lost 9 bases and J lost 1, with 18 bases in between. Germline loops: CDR1 SNHLY, CDR2 FYNNEI.

This receptor was taken from a woman aged 25 to 39 with acute COVID-19. The specimen was PBMCs or T cells enriched from blood (not recorded which). The V call is TRBV2, the J call TRBJ1-1; possible D gene TRBD1, 5 bases. The CDR3 DNA reads TGTGCCAGTGGCGGTACTGTGACAGCGAACACTGAAGCTTTCTTT. Translating it yields CASGGTVTANTEAFF.